This T cell receptor beta chain was observed in a study of shared T cell receptors in the human thymus (dated by TCRdb to the early 2020s). Context from the whole study: The study investigated the way shared, self-reactive T-cell receptor alpha chains are produced in the human thymus.

The CDR3 has 17 amino acids, counting the end cysteine and phenylalanine. CDR3 DNA only is kept here, 51 bases in frame from base 1. The germline V gene (reference sequence) specifies SEHNR as CDR1 and FQNEAQ as CDR2. V lost 3 bases and J lost 5 bases, and the count of bases not matched to a germline gene is 13. As concerns this clone: The target of this receptor is not known. Base quality data are lacking; no much larger clone is found one base away.

The library was built by means of the immunoSEQ multiplex PCR assay. TCRdb holds this immuneACCESS table with in-frame rearrangements only. Some clones are missing; in checked studies, unresolved V genes explain under half, and the rest has no known cause. This sample lists roughly 660,000 clones; roughly 88% were detected once. 0.008% to 0.011% of the sample goes to the ten largest clones. Separately, the same data were catalogued under a study of human thymus T cells. From that second study: The donors were immunologically healthy infants in Finland who had open corrective cardiac surgery for congenital heart defects. Thymus tissue was obtained as surgical resects removed during corrective cardiac surgery. V and J gene segment usage appeared biased in both thymic and peripheral blood repertoires. Highly overlapping thymic TCR repertoires among unrelated individuals were reported in the related research. TCR alpha and beta repertoires from roughly eight infant thymus samples and a few related peripheral blood samples were characterized in the study. The infant donors were about 6 to 244 days old, and the cohort included a handful of males and a couple of females. After being mechanically released from the tissue, thymocytes were kept at -70 degrees C in pellets of about 8.5-32 million cells. A QIAsymphony instrument was used to extract genomic DNA from frozen cell pellets. The immunoSEQ multiplex PCR assay was used to amplify the TCRB and TCRAD loci from a standardized quantity of quality-controlled genomic DNA. Amplicons spanned the V(D)J region at a length sufficient to cover the CDR3 and identify V and J genes. The commercial immunoSEQ service was used to sequence amplicons on an Illumina platform. Primer bias and sequencing errors were corrected as previously described, and TCRAD and TCRB definitions were based on the IMGT database. Repertoires were analysed with immunoSEQ Analyzer 3.0 and VDJTools, covering basic statistics, V/J segment usage, diversity estimates, rarefaction and pairwise overlap. Diversity was estimated with Chao1, ChaoE, Efron-Thisted, Shannon and inverse Simpson indices, and also on datasets down-sampled to the smallest sample. Repertoire overlap was determined by strict matching of CDR3 nucleotide sequence, V gene and J gene, and Jaccard-based multidimensional scaling clustering was applied. Thymus samples yielded on average around 850,000 unique TCRB clonotypes, compared with some 83,000 from blood samples.

The sequence joins TRBV7-9 to TRBJ2-3, with TRBD2 identical over 8 junction bases. The TCR originated in a boy less than two years old with a congenital heart defect. Donor details come from another sample of the same person, matched by shared clones. The sample was thymocytes. The CDR3 sequence is CASSFGGGRNWEDTQYF. The DNA sequence is as follows: TGTGCCAGCAGCTTTGGGGGCGGGAGGAACTGGGAAGATACGCAGTATTTT.